This entry concerns a single TCR beta chain. After removal of 4 bases from V and 3 bases from J, the junction contained 9 bases not matched to a gene. The CDR3 covers 15 residues. From germline, CDR1 is SGHDT and CDR2 YYEEEE. In the source study's methods: Reference gene primers were amplified, and this amplification served to estimate nucleated cell counts. Generated by immunoSEQ multiplex PCR, the TCRdb table keeps only in-frame clones and is missing some. The DNA was the basis for D and trimming; V, J and clone size are from that table. The sample carries fewer than 250,000 clones, roughly 90% recorded once. This sample is drawn from a study of blood T cell repertoires in COVID-19. Across the study: From the United States, Italy and Spain came samples of acute and convalescent COVID-19. The analysed material was cDNA or gDNA that came from T cells, B-cell-depleted T cells, or PBMCs.

The TCR sequence derives from a man between 65 and 85 years old with acute or convalescent COVID-19. The sequencing input was peripheral blood. V and J are TRBV5-6 and TRBJ2-5; 7 bases map to TRBD2. The CDR3 DNA reads as TGTGCCAGCAGCGTTGCCGGGAGGAGAGAAGAGACCCAGTACTTC. It translates to CASSVAGRREETQYF.